This T cell receptor beta chain is from a study of shared clonotypes between healthy human individuals. The study, taken as a whole, reports: The study sampled only blood, and tissue repertoires likely differ. Generally, estimated richness proved larger in naive subsets than it did in memory subsets.

About 30,000 T cell genomes, or around 0.2 ug DNA, went into the sorted-subset replicate PCRs. This table comes from immunoSEQ multiplex PCR, and its TCRdb copy is limited to in-frame clones, with some not included. In the table there are about 980,000 clones, approximately 80% of which are singletons. Turning to this clone: Its specificity is unknown.

CDR1 is LNHDA and CDR2 is SQIVND in the germline V gene (reference sequence). Trimming pared 4 bases from V and 14 bases from J, leaving 17 bases between. The CDR3 spans 12 residues. Sample: memory CD4+ T cells sorted from blood. Subset denoted: CD45RA-negative fraction. The receptor's source is a man younger than 35 in good health. The chain has TRBV19 and TRBJ1-2; D gene uncertain. The CDR3 sequence is CASSTFRGSSTF. The CDR3 region has the DNA TGTGCCAGTAGTACATTCCGCGGCTCGTCTACCTTC.